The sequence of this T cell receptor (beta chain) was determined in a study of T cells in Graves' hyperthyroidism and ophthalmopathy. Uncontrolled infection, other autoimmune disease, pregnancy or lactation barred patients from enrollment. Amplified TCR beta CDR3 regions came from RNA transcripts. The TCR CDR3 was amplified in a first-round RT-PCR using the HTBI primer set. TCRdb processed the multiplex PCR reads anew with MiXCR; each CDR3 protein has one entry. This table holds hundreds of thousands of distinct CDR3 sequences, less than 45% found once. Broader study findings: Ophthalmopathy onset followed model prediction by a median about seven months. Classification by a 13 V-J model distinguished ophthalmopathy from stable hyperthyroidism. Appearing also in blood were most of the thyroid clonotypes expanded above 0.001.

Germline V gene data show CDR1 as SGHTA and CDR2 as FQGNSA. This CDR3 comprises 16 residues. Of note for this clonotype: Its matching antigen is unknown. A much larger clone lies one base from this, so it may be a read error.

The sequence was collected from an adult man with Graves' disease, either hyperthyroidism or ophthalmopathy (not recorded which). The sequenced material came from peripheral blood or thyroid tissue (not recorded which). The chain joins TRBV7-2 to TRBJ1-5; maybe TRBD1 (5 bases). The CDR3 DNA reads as TGTGCCAGCAGCTTAGGCGACAGACATAGCAGTCAGCCCCAGCATTTT. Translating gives CASSLGDRHSSQPQHF.